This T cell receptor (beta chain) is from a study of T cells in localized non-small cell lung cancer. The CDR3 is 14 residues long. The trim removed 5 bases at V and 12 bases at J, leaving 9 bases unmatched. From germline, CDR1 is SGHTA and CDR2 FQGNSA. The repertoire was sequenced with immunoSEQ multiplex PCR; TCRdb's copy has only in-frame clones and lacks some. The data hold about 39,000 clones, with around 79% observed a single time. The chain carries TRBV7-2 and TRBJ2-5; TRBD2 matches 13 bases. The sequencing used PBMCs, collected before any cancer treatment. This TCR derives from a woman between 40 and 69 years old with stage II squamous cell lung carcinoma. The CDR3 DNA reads TGTGCCAGCAGCCAAGGACTAGCGGGAGCGCCAAAGTACTTC. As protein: CASSQGLAGAPKYF.